The rows below give T cell receptor beta chains drawn from one sample of a study of T cells after yellow fever vaccination. TCRdb passed the 5' RACE reads through MiXCR, listing each CDR3 protein once. The sample records 500,000 to 650,000 distinct CDR3 sequences, about 14% being singletons. Source: PBMCs, taken on the day of the yellow fever booster vaccination. The receptors shown here come from a man aged 25-40 years who received the YFV17D yellow fever vaccine. The CDR3 runs from the conserved cysteine through the conserved F or W. The D gene is left open where the match is weak. Not every row has a clone size; where given, it reads once, few, many or a size class.

cdr3_aa cdr3_nt j_call d_call v_call clone_size
CASSSRLSASTDTQYF TGTGCCAGCAGCTCACGACTTAGCGCCAGCACAGATACGCAGTATTTT TRBJ2-3 NA TRBV5-6 few
CSASGGSRRNF TGCAGTGCTAGCGGTGGTAGCCGCCGCAATTTT TRBJ2-3 NA TRBV20-1 NA
CAGGLQVTDTQYF TGTGCTGGGGGGCTACAGGTCACAGATACGCAGTATTTT TRBJ2-3 NA TRBV6-1 NA
CASSPEAAADYEQYF TGTGCCAGCAGCCCAGAAGCGGCAGCGGACTACGAGCAGTACTTC TRBJ2-7 NA TRBV7-8 few
CASSTRDYQMHNEQFF TGTGCCAGCAGCACCCGGGACTACCAAATGCACAATGAGCAGTTCTTC TRBJ2-1 TRBD2 TRBV11-2 NA
CAISADRADTQYF TGTGCCATCAGTGCTGACCGCGCGGATACGCAGTATTTT TRBJ2-3 NA TRBV10-3 NA
CASSPTGQGVTEAFF TGTGCCAGCAGCCCCACTGGCCAGGGAGTCACTGAAGCTTTCTTT TRBJ1-1 NA TRBV7-2 NA
CASSLGYWGGVEQYF TGTGCCAGCAGCTTAGGGTACTGGGGGGGAGTCGAGCAGTACTTC TRBJ2-7 TRBD2 TRBV7-2 NA
CASSLGPSGGITYEQYF TGCGCCAGCAGCTTGGGTCCTAGCGGAGGTATTACCTACGAGCAGTACTTC TRBJ2-7 TRBD2 TRBV5-1 NA
CSAPGGGDTEAFF TGCAGTGCTCCAGGAGGAGGTGACACTGAAGCTTTCTTT TRBJ1-1 NA TRBV20-1 NA
CASSRGQNEQYF TGTGCCAGCAGCCGCGGGCAAAACGAGCAGTACTTC TRBJ2-7 NA TRBV7-9 NA
CASTFNGGGANVLTF TGTGCCAGCACTTTCAATGGGGGTGGGGCCAACGTCCTGACTTTC TRBJ2-6 NA TRBV6-2/TRBV6-3 NA
CASSPIGGLEGYEQFF TGTGCCAGCTCACCAATAGGGGGACTAGAGGGCTATGAGCAGTTCTTC TRBJ2-1 TRBD2 TRBV18 NA
CASSTKPTSRPYNEQFF TGTGCCAGCAGTACAAAACCGACTAGCCGCCCCTACAATGAGCAGTTCTTC TRBJ2-1 TRBD2 TRBV12-3/TRBV12-4 NA
CASSAAQYDDEQYF TGCGCCAGCAGTGCGGCTCAGTACGATGACGAGCAGTACTTC TRBJ2-7 NA TRBV10-2 NA
CASSLGPALGAEAFF TGCGCCAGCAGCTTGGGACCCGCCCTGGGCGCTGAAGCTTTCTTT TRBJ1-1 NA TRBV5-1 once
CATNSGRAMDTQYF TGTGCCACTAATAGCGGGAGGGCCATGGATACGCAGTATTTT TRBJ2-3 TRBD2 TRBV28 NA
CSATAGNTEAFF TGCAGTGCTACGGCTGGGAACACTGAAGCTTTCTTT TRBJ1-1 NA TRBV20-1 NA
CSATREQETQYF TGCAGTGCTACCAGGGAACAAGAGACCCAGTACTTC TRBJ2-5 NA TRBV20-1 NA
CASSFWTEANEQFF TGTGCCAGCAGCTTTTGGACCGAGGCGAATGAGCAGTTCTTC TRBJ2-1 NA TRBV7-2 NA
CSVERTGTYNEQFF TGCAGCGTTGAAAGGACAGGGACCTACAATGAGCAGTTCTTC TRBJ2-1 TRBD1 TRBV29-1 NA
CASVVAAGIYEQYF TGTGCCAGCGTCGTGGCAGCGGGAATATACGAGCAGTACTTC TRBJ2-7 TRBD2 TRBV2 NA
CATSDFATTQETQYF TGTGCCACCAGTGATTTCGCGACTACCCAAGAGACCCAGTACTTC TRBJ2-5 NA TRBV24-1 NA
CASSGFLSLGGEDTDTQYF TGCGCCAGCAGTGGGTTTCTCTCCCTAGGGGGCGAGGACACAGATACGCAGTATTTT TRBJ2-3 TRBD1 TRBV10-1 few
CAISAGTGYNEQFF TGTGCCATCAGTGCCGGGACAGGGTACAATGAGCAGTTCTTC TRBJ2-1 TRBD1 TRBV10-3 NA
CASSQDGSGSLGTQYF TGTGCCAGCAGCCAAGACGGCAGCGGGAGCCTCGGGACCCAGTACTTC TRBJ2-5 TRBD2 TRBV4-2 few
CASSAQAGPGETQYF TGTGCCAGCAGCGCCCAAGCGGGTCCCGGGGAGACCCAGTACTTC TRBJ2-5 NA TRBV7-2 few
CASSPGSGFYGYTF TGTGCCAGCAGCCCAGGGTCTGGTTTCTATGGCTACACCTTC TRBJ1-2 NA TRBV6-2/TRBV6-3 once
CASSLVRTDEQYF TGTGCCAGCAGCTTAGTCCGGACAGACGAGCAGTACTTC TRBJ2-7 NA TRBV7-2 NA
CASSPDRGRDEKLFF TGTGCCAGCAGCCCTGACAGGGGTAGGGATGAAAAACTGTTTTTT TRBJ1-4 TRBD1 TRBV7-9 NA
CSAGRDSYEQYF TGCAGCGCGGGGCGGGACAGTTACGAGCAGTACTTC TRBJ2-7 NA TRBV29-1 NA
CASRSEVAVQETQYF TGTGCCAGCAGATCCGAAGTAGCGGTCCAAGAGACCCAGTACTTC TRBJ2-5 NA TRBV2 NA
CSARDWLDGIQYF TGCAGTGCTAGAGATTGGCTAGATGGCATTCAGTACTTC TRBJ2-4 NA TRBV20-1 NA
CASSLGGSREQYF TGTGCCAGCAGCCTAGGGGGTAGTCGCGAGCAGTACTTC TRBJ2-7 NA TRBV12-3/TRBV12-4 NA
CATAVQGATEAFF TGTGCCACGGCTGTACAGGGGGCGACTGAAGCTTTCTTT TRBJ1-1 TRBD1 TRBV19 few
CTSSSPNYPLNIQYF TGCACCAGCAGCTCGCCAAACTACCCCTTAAACATTCAGTACTTC TRBJ2-4 NA TRBV5-1 NA
CASSDTTGPNQPQHF TGTGCCAGCAGCGATACTACAGGTCCCAATCAGCCCCAGCATTTT TRBJ1-5 NA TRBV3-1 NA
CASSPRSGEDTQYF TGTGCCAGCAGCCCCAGGTCAGGGGAGGATACGCAGTATTTT TRBJ2-3 NA TRBV7-9 few
CSAPLASGRASNEQFF TGCAGTGCTCCCCTTGCTAGCGGGAGGGCCTCCAATGAGCAGTTCTTC TRBJ2-1 TRBD2 TRBV20-1 many
CASSFGTGEGYEQFF TGTGCCAGCAGTTTTGGGACAGGGGAAGGATATGAGCAGTTCTTC TRBJ2-1 TRBD1 TRBV28 few
CASSPQPSYEQYF TGTGCCAGCAGCCCTCAACCCTCCTACGAGCAGTACTTC TRBJ2-7 NA TRBV7-2 many
CASSPTVSTGELFF TGCGCCAGCAGCCCGACCGTGTCCACCGGGGAGCTGTTTTTT TRBJ2-2 NA TRBV5-1 NA
CASSLVLAGGPGNEQFF TGCGCCAGCAGCTTGGTTTTAGCGGGAGGGCCGGGGAATGAGCAGTTCTTC TRBJ2-1 TRBD2 TRBV5-1 few
CAWSVRGGPSTDTQYF TGTGCCTGGAGTGTACGGGGGGGGCCAAGCACAGATACGCAGTATTTT TRBJ2-3 TRBD2 TRBV30 NA
CSAGSGLYNEQFF TGCAGTGCCGGCAGTGGACTTTACAATGAGCAGTTCTTC TRBJ2-1 NA TRBV20-1 few
CASSLGPIGQFF TGTGCCAGCAGTTTAGGGCCCATTGGGCAGTTCTTC TRBJ2-1 NA TRBV28 few
CASSYPRTGKETQYF TGTGCCAGCAGTTACCCTCGGACAGGGAAAGAGACCCAGTACTTC TRBJ2-5 TRBD1 TRBV6-2/TRBV6-3 few
CASSLAGANTDTQYF TGTGCTAGCAGCTTAGCAGGGGCCAACACAGATACGCAGTATTTT TRBJ2-3 NA TRBV7-7 many
CASSTRQGGSETQYF TGTGCCAGCAGCACCCGACAGGGCGGGTCGGAGACCCAGTACTTC TRBJ2-5 TRBD1 TRBV7-9 NA
CASSLASGGNYGYTF TGCGCCAGCAGCTTGGCTTCGGGGGGGAACTATGGCTACACCTTC TRBJ1-2 NA TRBV5-1 NA
CASSPRGLAGVAQYF TGTGCCAGCAGCCCCCGCGGACTAGCGGGAGTGGCCCAGTACTTC TRBJ2-5 TRBD2 TRBV7-8 few
CAIGTEQETQYF TGTGCCATTGGGACAGAACAAGAGACCCAGTACTTC TRBJ2-5 TRBD1 TRBV6-5 few
CASRPPAGTEAFF TGTGCCAGCAGGCCCCCGGCCGGGACTGAAGCTTTCTTT TRBJ1-1 NA TRBV12-3/TRBV12-4 NA
CAWSPLTSGRSTDTQYF TGTGCCTGGAGTCCACTGACTAGCGGGAGGAGCACAGATACGCAGTATTTT TRBJ2-3 TRBD2 TRBV30 NA
CAIMTSETYNEQFF TGTGCCATCATGACTAGCGAGACCTACAATGAGCAGTTCTTC TRBJ2-1 TRBD2 TRBV10-3 few